Below, 21 T cell receptor beta chains from the same sample are listed, as sequenced in a study of T cell responses to AZD1222 COVID-19 vaccine. Libraries were prepared by immunoSEQ multiplex PCR; TCRdb keeps only in-frame clonotypes and omits some of them. Counted here are fewer than 180,000 clones, roughly nine tenths occurring once; the ten biggest clones make up about 3.6%. Material: peripheral blood, obtained 28 days after the second AZD1222 dose. The receptors were gathered from an adult who received the AZD1222 COVID-19 vaccine.

The rearrangement joins TRBV29-1 to TRBJ1-2; possibly TRBD1 for D (5 bases). The CDR3 covers 14 residues. V lost 4 bases, J lost 2 bases, and 14 bases lay in between. The germline gives CDR1 SQVTM, CDR2 ANQGSEA. The CDR3 region has the DNA TGCAGCGTTGTAGGGGCGAATCCAAACTATGGCTACACCTTC. This gives the protein CSVVGANPNYGYTF.

This clone occurred once. The rearrangement joins TRBV24-1 to TRBJ2-7; D possibly corresponds to TRBD1 (5 bases). CDR1 and CDR2 (germline): KGHDR, SFDVKD. Trimming removed 4 bases at V and 4 bases at J, with 13 bases between. This CDR3 is 14 amino acids long. The CDR3 coding sequence is TGTGCCACCAGTGAAGCCAGGGAAGGGTACGAGCAGTACTTC. Protein sequence: CATSEAREGYEQYF.

The genes are TRBV5-8 and TRBJ2-7; D is unclear. This CDR3 has 15 residues. V was pared by 0 bases and J by 0 bases, with 10 bases between. Germline loops: CDR1 SGHTS, CDR2 YDEGEE. Written as DNA, the CDR3 is TGTGCCAGCAGCTTGGAGGGATTACGCTCCTACGAGCAGTACTTC. Translating it yields CASSLEGLRSYEQYF.

The chain uses TRBV5-1 and TRBJ2-3, with D unresolved. Trimming cost V 1 base and J 3 bases, with 9 bases left between them. The CDR3 consists of 14 residues. Germline CDR1 reads SGHRS; CDR2 reads YFSETQ. CDR3 bases: TGCGCCAGCAGCTTGCTCGACGAGACAGATACGCAGTATTTT. Amino acid sequence: CASSLLDETDTQYF.

The chain joins TRBV12-3 or TRBV12-4 to TRBJ1-1; D call uncertain. There are 13 residues in the CDR3. Trimming pared 6 bases from V and 3 bases from J, leaving 11 bases between. The CDR3 loop reads CASSPRWDTEAFF. CDR3 sequence (DNA): TGTGCCAGCAGCCCGAGGTGGGACACTGAAGCTTTCTTT.

The chain combines TRBV20-1 with TRBJ1-6; D remains ambiguous. V lost 3 bases to trimming and J lost 4 bases, with 13 bases between them. In germline, CDR1 is DFQATT, CDR2 SNEGSKA (reference sequence). CDR3 size: 15 residues. The CDR3 bases are TGCAGTGCTAGTGTGGGTCACCTTTATAATTCACCCCTCCACTTT. Amino acids: CSASVGHLYNSPLHF.

J is TRBJ2-1 and V is TRBV11-3; a possible D gene is TRBD2 (6 bases). Trimming took off 5 bases at V and 1 base at J, with 12 bases between the two ends. The CDR3 extends over 15 amino acids. CDR1 SGHNT and CDR2 YENEEA come from the germline V gene. CDR3 DNA sequence: TGTGCCAGCAGCCAAAGCGGGCCTTCCTACAATGAGCAGTTCTTC. Protein sequence: CASSQSGPSYNEQFF.

The V gene is TRBV18, the J gene TRBJ2-3; 15 bases align to TRBD2. V shed 3 bases, J shed 5 bases, and the junction held 6 bases outside the gene matches. Germline CDR1 and CDR2: KGHSH and LQKENI. CDR3 length: 17 amino acids. The CDR3 loop reads CASSPVGLAGGRDTQYF. Written as DNA, the CDR3 is TGTGCCAGCTCACCGGTAGGACTAGCGGGAGGGAGAGATACGCAGTATTTT.

The chain combines TRBV21-1 with TRBJ1-2. TRBV21-1 has pseudogene status. The CDR3 is made up of 13 amino acids. The CDR3 spells CASGKAGRDGYTF. CDR3 coding DNA: TGTGCCAGCGGGAAAGCAGGTCGCGATGGCTACACCTTC.

The gene calls are TRBV11-3 and TRBJ2-7; 10 bases fit TRBD1. CDR3 length: 14 amino acids. CDR1 is SGHNT, CDR2 YENEEA, per germline. With 5 bases clipped from V and 2 bases from J, the junction kept 3 bases outside the gene matches. CDR3 residues: CASSPGQGTYEQYF. In DNA, the CDR3 is TGTGCCAGCAGCCCGGGACAGGGGACCTACGAGCAGTACTTC. Full variable domain (remainder filled in from reference TRBV11-3 and TRBJ2-7): EAGVVQSPRYKIIEKKQPVAFWCNPISGHNTLYWYLQNLGQGPELLIRYENEEAVDDSQLPKDRFSAERLKGVDSTLKIQPAELGDSAVYLCASSPGQGTYEQYFGPGTRLTVT.

The rearrangement links TRBV7-9 to TRBJ1-1; no reliable D call. Germline-derived CDR1 and CDR2 are SEHNR and FQNEAQ (reference sequence). The CDR3 consists of 13 residues. Trimming removed 6 bases from V and 1 base from J, with 9 bases in between. CDR3 residues: CASRITANTEAFF. CDR3 sequence (DNA): TGTGCCAGCAGAATAACAGCGAACACTGAAGCTTTCTTT.

Only one count was recorded for this clone. The chain links TRBV5-1 to TRBJ2-7; tentative D call: TRBD1 (6 bases). The CDR3 covers 15 residues. Germline values: CDR1 SGHRS, CDR2 YFSETQ. V lost 4 bases to trimming and J lost 2 bases, with 16 bases between them. CDR3 coding DNA: TGCGCCAGCAGCCCAAGTGCAGGACAGACCTACGAGCAGTACTTC. This gives the protein CASSPSAGQTYEQYF. Variable domain in full (rest from reference TRBV5-1 and TRBJ2-7): KAGVTQTPRYLIKTRGQQVTLSCSPISGHRSVSWYQQTPGQGLQFLFEYFSETQRNKGNFPGRFSGRQFSNSRSEMNVSTLELGDSALYLCASSPSAGQTYEQYFGPGTRLTVT.

This chain links TRBV30 with TRBJ1-1; D is undetermined. CDR1 is GTSNPN and CDR2 is SVGIG in the germline V gene (reference sequence). The CDR3 totals 13 residues. The V gene lost 3 bases and the J gene lost 2 bases, with 10 bases spanning the gap. The CDR3 coding sequence is TGTGCCTGGAGCTCGGGTCACAACACTGAAGCTTTCTTT. It yields the protein CAWSSGHNTEAFF.

The V and J genes are TRBV27 and TRBJ2-3; 11 nucleotides agree with TRBD2. From germline, CDR1 is MNHEY and CDR2 SMNVEV (reference sequence). CDR3 length: 16 residues. With V trimmed by 5 bases and J by 2 bases, 6 bases remained unmatched. CDR3 bases: TGTGCCAGCAGTCCACGGACTAGCGGGTCCACAGATACGCAGTATTTT. Amino acids: CASSPRTSGSTDTQYF.

The chain couples TRBV6-2 or TRBV6-3 to TRBJ2-1, with no clear D. V was cut by 0 bases and J by 6 bases, with 12 bases left in between. This CDR3 region has 15 residues. Germline V CDR1 and CDR2: MNHEY, SVGEGT. CDR3 bases: TGTGCCAGCAGTTACTCGAGGATGGGTGGCAATGAGCAGTTCTTC. This translates into CASSYSRMGGNEQFF.

In regard to this clone: The junction and the germline gene differ at one end; a read error may be behind it. This chain connects TRBV11-3 to TRBJ2-7; D remains unclear. This CDR3 is built from 14 residues. The germline gives CDR1 SGHNT, CDR2 YENEEA. In nucleotides, the CDR3 is TGTGCCAGCAGCTTAGGCCTAGTATCCTCCGAGCAGTACTTC. Encoded protein: CASSLGLVSSEQYF.

The chain links TRBV7-2 to TRBJ2-2, with D perhaps matching TRBD2 (5 bases). The length of the CDR3 is 14 residues. V dropped 6 bases and J dropped 5 bases, with 13 bases sitting between them. CDR1 and CDR2 from the germline V gene are SGHTA and FQGNSA. CDR3 in amino acids: CASRSGISTGELFF. Here the CDR3 DNA reads TGTGCCAGCAGGTCCGGGATCTCGACCGGGGAGCTGTTTTTT. Filled out from reference TRBV7-2 and TRBJ2-2, the complete variable domain reads GAGVSQSPSNKVTEKGKDVELRCDPISGHTALYWYRQSLGQGLEFLIYFQGNSAPDKSGLPSDRFSAERTGGSVSTLTIQRTQQEDSAVYLCASRSGISTGELFFGEGSRLTVL.

The chain carries TRBV27 and TRBJ2-7; 14 positions agree with TRBD2. Germline assignment: CDR1 MNHEY and CDR2 SMNVEV (reference sequence). The CDR3 sequence is 16 residues long. Germline trimming cut 4 bases from V and 4 bases from J; bases unmatched to any gene: 6. CDR3: CASSSPTSGRAYEQYF. The DNA of the CDR3 is TGTGCCAGCAGTTCCCCGACTAGCGGGAGGGCTTACGAGCAGTACTTC.

Here the CDR3 reads CASSQDRAKSYEQYF. The CDR3 DNA reads as TGTGCCAGCAGCCAAGATCGGGCAAAAAGCTACGAGCAGTACTTC. J is TRBJ2-7 and V is TRBV14; D uncertain. Germline V lookup: CDR1 SGHDN, CDR2 FVKESK. With 0 bases removed from V and 3 bases from J, the gap between germline ends came to 12 bases. This CDR3 spans 15 amino acids.

This chain connects TRBV30 to TRBJ1-6; a weak D match, TRBD1 (5 bases). The CDR3 has 12 amino acids. With 1 base removed from V and 8 bases from J, the gap between germline ends came to 6 bases. Germline values: CDR1 GTSNPN, CDR2 SVGIG (reference sequence). This CDR3 reads CAWSGDHSPLHF. CDR3 DNA sequence: TGTGCCTGGAGTGGGGACCATTCACCCCTCCACTTT.

This sequence joins TRBV2 and TRBJ2-1; the match to TRBD2 covers 11 bases. In germline, CDR1 is SNHLY, CDR2 FYNNEI. This CDR3 spans 17 amino acids. The junction had 12 bases not matched to a gene; V was cut back by 7 bases and J by 4 bases. The CDR3 protein is CASKYGTSGSQYNEQFF. The DNA for the CDR3 is TGTGCCAGCAAATACGGGACTAGCGGATCACAATACAATGAGCAGTTCTTC. Using reference TRBV2 and TRBJ2-1 for the parts outside the CDR3, the full variable domain is EPEVTQTPSHQVTQMGQEVILRCVPISNHLYFYWYRQILGQKVEFLVSFYNNEISEKSEIFDDQFSVERPDGSNFTLKIRSTKLEDSAMYFCASKYGTSGSQYNEQFFGPGTRLTVL.